The 13 T cell receptor beta chains listed next were all sequenced from one sample in a study of blood T cell repertoires in COVID-19. The protocol was immunoSEQ multiplex PCR, while the TCRdb copy is restricted to in-frame clones and leaves out a portion. This sample carries about 270,000 clones, around 93% of them seen once, and the ten largest clones take around 2.8%. The specimen was PBMCs or T cells enriched from blood (not recorded which). These receptors all stem from a man in his forties who had been exposed to COVID-19.

J is TRBJ1-2 and V is TRBV4-1; D ambiguous. The CDR3 has 13 residues. Germline V gene sequence: CDR1 MGHRA, CDR2 YSYEKL. Trimming stripped 0 bases from V and 8 bases from J, with 10 bases between. In nucleotides, the CDR3 is TGCGCCAGCAGCCAAGATGTCCTCGGGGGCTACACCTTC. Amino acids: CASSQDVLGGYTF.

The V and J genes are TRBV6-5 and TRBJ1-2, with 8 bases fitting TRBD1. The CDR3 spans 16 residues. V shed 0 bases and J 6 bases; nucleotides not matched to a gene: 9. Germline V gene lookup returns CDR1 MNHEY and CDR2 SVGAGI. The CDR3 is CASSYSTFATGDGYTF. As DNA, the CDR3 is TGTGCCAGCAGTTACTCGACTTTTGCGACAGGGGATGGCTACACCTTC.

The chain combines TRBV5-6 with TRBJ1-2; 9 nucleotides match TRBD1. V gave up 4 bases and J gave up 4 bases; unmatched junction bases: 11. The CDR3 runs to 16 residues. Germline V CDR1 and CDR2: SGHDT, YYEEEE. CDR3 loop: CASSHEGTGSSYGYTF. DNA for the CDR3: TGTGCCAGCAGCCATGAGGGGACAGGGAGTTCCTATGGCTACACCTTC.

The chain links TRBV7-2 to TRBJ1-5, with unresolved D. Per germline, CDR1 SGHTA and CDR2 FQGNSA. V lost 1 base and J 3 bases, leaving 10 bases between the germline ends. The CDR3 is 15 residues long. The CDR3 bases are TGTGCCAGCAGCTTAGTAGTGCGTCTCAATCAGCCCCAGCATTTT. Translating it yields CASSLVVRLNQPQHF.

The V call is TRBV6-4, the J call TRBJ1-2; a possible D gene is TRBD1 (6 bases). Trimming shortened V by 5 bases and J by 4 bases, and 17 bases separated the two germline ends. CDR3 length equals 15 residues. Germline V gene sequence: CDR1 MRHNA, CDR2 SNTAGT. This CDR3 reads CASSPDSIPIYGYTF. The CDR3 bases are TGTGCCAGCAGTCCGGACAGCATCCCCATCTATGGCTACACCTTC.

This sequence joins TRBV5-4 and TRBJ2-1, with 9 bases aligning to TRBD2. CDR1 SGHNT and CDR2 YYREEE come from the germline V gene (reference sequence). The CDR3 contains 16 residues. Trimming cost V 4 bases and J 2 bases; bases outside gene matches: 7. The CDR3 spells CASSPRPSGAYNEQFF. The CDR3 bases are TGTGCCAGCAGCCCTCGACCTAGCGGGGCCTACAATGAGCAGTTCTTC. Full variable domain (remainder filled in from reference TRBV5-4 and TRBJ2-1): ETGVTQSPTHLIKTRGQQVTLRCSSQSGHNTVSWYQQALGQGPQFIFQYYREEENGRGNFPPRFSGLQFPNYSSELNVNALELDDSALYLCASSPRPSGAYNEQFFGPGTRLTVL.

The rearrangement links TRBV24-1 to TRBJ1-2; a possible D gene is TRBD1 (5 bases). The V gene's germline CDR1 is KGHDR and CDR2 SFDVKD. With 6 bases removed from V and 2 bases from J, the gap between germline ends came to 12 bases. CDR3 length: 14 amino acids. CDR3 nucleotide sequence: TGTGCCACCAGTTTCTTCCCAGGGAACTATGGCTACACCTTC. This encodes CATSFFPGNYGYTF.

The rearrangement links TRBV19 to TRBJ2-1, with a possible D match to TRBD2 (6 bases). Per germline, CDR1 LNHDA and CDR2 SQIVND (reference sequence). Deletions cut 0 bases from V and 4 bases from J, with 19 bases between. The CDR3 contains 18 residues. Written as DNA, the CDR3 is TGTGCCAGTAGTATAGAAACCCGACTAGTCCGTCAGTACAATGAGCAGTTCTTC. This encodes CASSIETRLVRQYNEQFF.

V gene TRBV28 combines with J gene TRBJ1-2; TRBD1 matches 7 bases. The CDR3 spans 13 residues. In germline, CDR1 is MDHEN, CDR2 SYDVKM. The junction had 9 bases not matched to a gene; V was cut back by 6 bases and J by 8 bases. CDR3 DNA: TGTGCCAGCAGGCAGGGGGATTTGGGAGGCTACACCTTC. It yields the protein CASRQGDLGGYTF.

The CDR3: CASSLSRAGFVAFF. The CDR3 DNA is TGTGCCAGCAGTTTATCGAGGGCCGGGTTCGTGGCTTTCTTT. The chain links TRBV27 to TRBJ1-1; D is undetermined. V was trimmed by 0 bases and J by 11 bases, leaving 16 bases between them. CDR1 MNHEY and CDR2 SMNVEV come from the germline V gene (reference sequence). The CDR3 has 14 residues.

The chain joins TRBV19 to TRBJ2-5; weak D call: TRBD2 (6 bases). CDR3 size: 16 residues. Between the trimmed V and J ends, which lost 5 bases and 2 bases, there was a span of 18 bases. Germline CDR1 and CDR2: LNHDA and SQIVND (reference sequence). Written as DNA, the CDR3 is TGTGCCAGTAGTGTCCTCAAGGACTACAGACAAGAGACCCAGTACTTC. This encodes CASSVLKDYRQETQYF.

The rearrangement uses TRBV19 and TRBJ1-2, with TRBD1 identical over 8 bases. Germline assignment: CDR1 LNHDA and CDR2 SQIVND (reference sequence). With V trimmed by 8 bases and J by 8 bases, 4 bases remained unmatched. CDR3 length: 11 residues. The chain's CDR3 is CASAGGYGYTF. CDR3 nucleotides: TGTGCCAGTGCAGGGGGCTACGGCTACACCTTC.

The chain uses TRBV28 and TRBJ2-2; 8 bases align to TRBD2. After removal of 7 bases from V and 8 bases from J, the junction contained 15 bases not matched to a gene. Germline-derived CDR1 and CDR2 are MDHEN and SYDVKM. This CDR3 comprises 16 residues. The CDR3 sequence is CASNFAGTRTRGELFF. CDR3 nucleotide sequence: TGTGCCAGCAACTTCGCCGGGACTAGGACAAGGGGGGAGCTGTTTTTT.